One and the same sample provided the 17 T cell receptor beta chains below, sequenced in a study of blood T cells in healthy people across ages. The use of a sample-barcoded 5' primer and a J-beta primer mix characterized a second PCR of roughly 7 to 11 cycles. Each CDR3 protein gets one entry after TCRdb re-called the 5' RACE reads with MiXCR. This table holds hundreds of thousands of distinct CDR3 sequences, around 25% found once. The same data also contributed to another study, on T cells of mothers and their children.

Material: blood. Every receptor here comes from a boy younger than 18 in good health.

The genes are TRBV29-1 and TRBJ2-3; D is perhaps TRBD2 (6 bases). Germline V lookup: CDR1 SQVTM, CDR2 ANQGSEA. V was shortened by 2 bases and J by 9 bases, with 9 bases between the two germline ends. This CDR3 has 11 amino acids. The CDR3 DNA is TGCAGCGTTGAACTAGCGTCGACGCAGTATTTT. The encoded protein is CSVELASTQYF.

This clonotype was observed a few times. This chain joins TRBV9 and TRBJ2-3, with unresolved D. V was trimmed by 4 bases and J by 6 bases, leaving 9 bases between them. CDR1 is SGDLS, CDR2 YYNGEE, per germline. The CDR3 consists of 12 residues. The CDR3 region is CASSPYSDTQYF. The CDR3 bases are TGTGCCAGCAGCCCATACTCGGATACGCAGTATTTT.

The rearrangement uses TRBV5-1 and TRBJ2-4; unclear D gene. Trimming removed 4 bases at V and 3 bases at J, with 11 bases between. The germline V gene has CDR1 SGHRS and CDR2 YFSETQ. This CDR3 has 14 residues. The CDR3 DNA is TGCGCCAGCAGCGGCGATAATGGCAAAAACATTCAGTACTTC. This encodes CASSGDNGKNIQYF.

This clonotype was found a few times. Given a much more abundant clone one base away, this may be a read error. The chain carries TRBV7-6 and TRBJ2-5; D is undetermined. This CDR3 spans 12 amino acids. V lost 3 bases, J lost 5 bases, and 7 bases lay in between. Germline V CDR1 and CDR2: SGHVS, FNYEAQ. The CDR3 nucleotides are TGTGCCAGCAGCTTCACCCCGGAGACCCAGTACTTC. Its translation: CASSFTPETQYF. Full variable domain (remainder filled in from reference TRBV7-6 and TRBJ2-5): GAGVSQSPRYKVTKRGQDVALRCDPISGHVSLYWYRQALGQGPEFLTYFNYEAQQDKSGLPNDRFSAERPEGSISTLTIQRTEQRDSAMYRCASSFTPETQYFGPGTRLLVL.

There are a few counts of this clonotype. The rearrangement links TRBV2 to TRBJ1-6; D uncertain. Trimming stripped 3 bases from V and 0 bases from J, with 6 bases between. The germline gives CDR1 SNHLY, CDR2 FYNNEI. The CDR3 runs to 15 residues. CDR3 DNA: TGTGCCAGCAGTGACTTAAGCTCCTATAATTCACCCCTCCACTTT. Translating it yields CASSDLSSYNSPLHF.

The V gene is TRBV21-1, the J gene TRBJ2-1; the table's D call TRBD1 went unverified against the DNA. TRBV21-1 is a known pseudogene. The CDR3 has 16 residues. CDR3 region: CASSKVRDSSYNEQFF. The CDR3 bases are TGTGCCAGCAGCAAAGTCAGGGACAGCTCCTACAATGAGCAGTTCTTC.

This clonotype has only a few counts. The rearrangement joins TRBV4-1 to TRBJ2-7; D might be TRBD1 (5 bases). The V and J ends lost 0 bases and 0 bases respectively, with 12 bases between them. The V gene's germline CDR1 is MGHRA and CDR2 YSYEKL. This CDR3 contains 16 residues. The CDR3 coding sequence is TGCGCCAGCAGCCAAGAAATAAGACAGATCTCCTACGAGCAGTACTTC. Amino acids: CASSQEIRQISYEQYF.

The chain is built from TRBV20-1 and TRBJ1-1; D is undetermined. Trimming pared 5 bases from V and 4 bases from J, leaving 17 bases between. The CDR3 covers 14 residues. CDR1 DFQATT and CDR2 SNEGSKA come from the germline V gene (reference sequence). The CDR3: CSAVPWGVSTEAFF. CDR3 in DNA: TGCAGTGCTGTTCCTTGGGGAGTGAGCACTGAAGCTTTCTTT.

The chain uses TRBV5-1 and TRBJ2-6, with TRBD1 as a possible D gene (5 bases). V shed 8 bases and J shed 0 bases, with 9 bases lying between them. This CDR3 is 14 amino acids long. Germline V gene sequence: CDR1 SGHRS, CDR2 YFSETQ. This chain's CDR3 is CASAGNSGANVLTF. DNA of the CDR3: TGCGCCAGTGCAGGGAACTCTGGGGCCAACGTCCTGACTTTC.

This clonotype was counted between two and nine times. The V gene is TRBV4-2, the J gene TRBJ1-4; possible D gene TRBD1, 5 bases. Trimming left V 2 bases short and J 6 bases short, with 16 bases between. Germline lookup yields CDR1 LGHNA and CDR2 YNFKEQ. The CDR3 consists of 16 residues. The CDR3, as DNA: TGTGCCAGCAGCCAAAGGTTGGGGGGGGAAGATGAAAAACTGTTTTTT. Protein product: CASSQRLGGEDEKLFF.

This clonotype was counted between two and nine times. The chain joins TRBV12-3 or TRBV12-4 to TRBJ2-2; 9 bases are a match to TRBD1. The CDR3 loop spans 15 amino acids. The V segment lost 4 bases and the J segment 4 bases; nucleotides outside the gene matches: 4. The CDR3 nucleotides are TGTGCCAGCAGTTCTGGACAGGGGCGCACCGGGGAGCTGTTTTTT. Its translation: CASSSGQGRTGELFF.

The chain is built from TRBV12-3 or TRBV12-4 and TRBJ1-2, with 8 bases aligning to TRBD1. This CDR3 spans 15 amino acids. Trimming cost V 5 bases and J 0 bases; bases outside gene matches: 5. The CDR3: CASSPTGGANYGYTF. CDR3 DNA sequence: TGTGCCAGCAGTCCTACAGGGGGTGCTAACTATGGCTACACCTTC.

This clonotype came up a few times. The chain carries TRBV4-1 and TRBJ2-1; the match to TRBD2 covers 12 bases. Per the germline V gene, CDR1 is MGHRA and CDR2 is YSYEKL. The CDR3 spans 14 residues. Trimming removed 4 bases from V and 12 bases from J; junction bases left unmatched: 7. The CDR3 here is CASSRRLAGEVQFF. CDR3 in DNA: TGCGCCAGCAGCCGCAGACTAGCGGGGGAGGTGCAGTTCTTC.

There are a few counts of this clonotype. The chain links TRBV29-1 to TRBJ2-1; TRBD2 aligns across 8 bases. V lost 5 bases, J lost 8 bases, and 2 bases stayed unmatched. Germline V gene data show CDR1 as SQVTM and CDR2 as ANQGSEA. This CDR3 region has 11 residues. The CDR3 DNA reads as TGCAGCGTTTGGACTAGCTATGAGCAGTTCTTC. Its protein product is CSVWTSYEQFF.

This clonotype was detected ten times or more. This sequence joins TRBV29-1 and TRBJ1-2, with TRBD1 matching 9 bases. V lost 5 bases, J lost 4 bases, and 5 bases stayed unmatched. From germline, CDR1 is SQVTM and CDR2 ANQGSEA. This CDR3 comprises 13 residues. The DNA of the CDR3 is TGCAGCGTTAGGACAGGGGTCGGCTATGGCTACACCTTC. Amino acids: CSVRTGVGYGYTF. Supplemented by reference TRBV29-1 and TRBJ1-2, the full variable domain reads SAVISQKPSRDICQRGTSLTIQCQVDSQVTMMFWYRQQPGQSLTLIATANQGSEATYESGFVIDKFPISRPNLTFSTLTVSNMSPEDSSIYLCSVRTGVGYGYTFGSGTRLTVV.

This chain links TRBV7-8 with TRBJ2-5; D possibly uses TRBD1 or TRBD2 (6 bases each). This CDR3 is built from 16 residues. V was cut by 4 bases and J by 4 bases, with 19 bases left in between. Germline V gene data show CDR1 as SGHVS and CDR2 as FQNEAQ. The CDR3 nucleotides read TGTGCCAGCAGCTCCTCCGGGGGCAGCACCATAGAGACCCAGTACTTC. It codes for CASSSSGGSTIETQYF.

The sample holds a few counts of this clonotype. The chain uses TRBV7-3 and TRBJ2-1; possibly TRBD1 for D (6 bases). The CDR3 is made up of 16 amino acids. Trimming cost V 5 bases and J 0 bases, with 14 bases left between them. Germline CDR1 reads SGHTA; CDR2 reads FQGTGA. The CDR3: CASSTGQSRSYNEQFF. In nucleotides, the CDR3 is TGTGCCAGCAGCACCGGACAGTCTCGCTCCTACAATGAGCAGTTCTTC.